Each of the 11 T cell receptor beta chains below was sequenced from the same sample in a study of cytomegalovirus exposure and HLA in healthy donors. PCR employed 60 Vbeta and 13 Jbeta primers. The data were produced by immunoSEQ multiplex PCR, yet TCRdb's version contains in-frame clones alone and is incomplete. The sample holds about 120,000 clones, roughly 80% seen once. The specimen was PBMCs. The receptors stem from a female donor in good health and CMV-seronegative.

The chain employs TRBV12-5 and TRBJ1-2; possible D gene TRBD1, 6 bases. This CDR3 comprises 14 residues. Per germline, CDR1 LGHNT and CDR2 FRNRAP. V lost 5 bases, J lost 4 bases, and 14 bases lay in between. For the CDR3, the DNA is TGTGCTAGTGGTACCGACAGGAGACTCTATGGCTACACCTTC. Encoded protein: CASGTDRRLYGYTF.

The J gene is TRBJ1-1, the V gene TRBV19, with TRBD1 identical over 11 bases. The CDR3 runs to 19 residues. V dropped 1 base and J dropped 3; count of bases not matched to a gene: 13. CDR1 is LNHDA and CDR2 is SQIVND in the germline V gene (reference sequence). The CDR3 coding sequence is TGTGCCAGTAGTATAGCGTCCCGGGACAGGGGGGGACGGGACACTGAAGCTTTCTTT. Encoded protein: CASSIASRDRGGRDTEAFF.

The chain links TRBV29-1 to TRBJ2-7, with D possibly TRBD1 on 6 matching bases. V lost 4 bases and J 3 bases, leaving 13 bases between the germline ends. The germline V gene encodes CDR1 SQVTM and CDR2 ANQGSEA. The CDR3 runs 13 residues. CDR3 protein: CSVGGRLGYEQYF. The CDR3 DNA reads TGCAGCGTTGGGGGGCGACTCGGCTACGAGCAGTACTTC.

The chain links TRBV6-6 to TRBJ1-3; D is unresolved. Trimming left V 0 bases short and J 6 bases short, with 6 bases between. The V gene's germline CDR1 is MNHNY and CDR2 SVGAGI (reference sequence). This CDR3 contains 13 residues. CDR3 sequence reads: CASSYSRVNTIYF. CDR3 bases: TGTGCCAGCAGTTACTCGAGGGTAAACACCATATATTTT.

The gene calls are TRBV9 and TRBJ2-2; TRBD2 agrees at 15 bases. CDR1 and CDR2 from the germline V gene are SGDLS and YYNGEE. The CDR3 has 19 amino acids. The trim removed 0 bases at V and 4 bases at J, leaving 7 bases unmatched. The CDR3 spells CASSVAGLAGGRATGELFF. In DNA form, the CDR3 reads TGTGCCAGCAGCGTAGCTGGACTAGCGGGGGGGCGGGCCACCGGGGAGCTGTTTTTT.

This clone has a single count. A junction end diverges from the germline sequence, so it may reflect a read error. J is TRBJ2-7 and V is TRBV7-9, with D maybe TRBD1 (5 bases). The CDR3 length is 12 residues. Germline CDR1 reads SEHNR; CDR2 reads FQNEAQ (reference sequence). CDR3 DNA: TGTTCCAGCAGCTTACCAGGGAACGAGCAGTACTTC. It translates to CSSSLPGNEQYF.

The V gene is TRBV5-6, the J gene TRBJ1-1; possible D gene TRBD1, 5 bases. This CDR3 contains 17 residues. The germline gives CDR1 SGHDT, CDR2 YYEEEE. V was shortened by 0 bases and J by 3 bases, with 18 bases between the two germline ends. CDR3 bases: TGTGCCAGCAGCTTGGTTCAGGTGGGGGGGACGGACACTGAAGCTTTCTTT. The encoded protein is CASSLVQVGGTDTEAFF.

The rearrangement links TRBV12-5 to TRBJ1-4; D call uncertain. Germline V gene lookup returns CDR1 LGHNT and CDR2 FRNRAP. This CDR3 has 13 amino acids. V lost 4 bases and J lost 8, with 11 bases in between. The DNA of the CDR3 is TGTGCTAGTGGTTCCCGGGGAGTCGAAAAACTGTTTTTT. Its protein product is CASGSRGVEKLFF.

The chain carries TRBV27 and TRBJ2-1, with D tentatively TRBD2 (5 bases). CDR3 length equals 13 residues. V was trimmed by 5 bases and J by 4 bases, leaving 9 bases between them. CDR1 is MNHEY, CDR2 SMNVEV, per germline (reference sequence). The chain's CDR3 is CASSREPYNEQFF. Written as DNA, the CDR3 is TGTGCCAGCAGTCGGGAACCATACAATGAGCAGTTCTTC.

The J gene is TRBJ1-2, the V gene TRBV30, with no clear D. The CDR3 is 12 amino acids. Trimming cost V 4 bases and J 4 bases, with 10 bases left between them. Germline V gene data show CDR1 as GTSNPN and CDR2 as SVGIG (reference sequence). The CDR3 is CAWTGTSYGYTF. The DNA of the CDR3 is TGTGCCTGGACAGGAACCTCCTATGGCTACACCTTC.

Here the CDR3 reads CSATPGGGELFF. CDR3 nucleotides: TGCAGCGCTACACCAGGGGGCGGGGAGCTGTTTTTT. J is TRBJ2-2 and V is TRBV29-1, with 7 bases matching TRBD1. Trimming took 7 bases from V and 7 from J; bases not matched to a gene: 6. The CDR3 has 12 residues. Germline V gene sequence: CDR1 SQVTM, CDR2 ANQGSEA.